This is a list of T cell receptor beta chains from one sample in a study of long-term antiretroviral therapy in people with HIV. Some clones are missing from TCRdb's copy, which holds only in-frame ones; the method was immunoSEQ multiplex PCR. The data hold roughly 16,000 clones, with around four fifths observed a single time. Sequenced here: unsorted PBMCs, sampled 2.1 to 2.2 years before starting antiretroviral therapy. The receptors here all came from a man aged 30 to 45 with HIV. CDR3s include the opening cysteine and the closing phenylalanine or tryptophan. D genes are given only for firm matches. A clone size is listed for some rows: how often the clone was seen (once, few, many), or a class if it is expanded.

size | J | D | V | CDR3 | DNA
- | TRBJ2-5 | - | TRBV19 | CASSMGVSGETQYF | TGTGCCAGTAGTATGGGGGTGTCAGGGGAGACCCAGTACTTC
- | TRBJ2-7 | - | TRBV7-8 | CASSYSGTGSYEQYF | TGTGCCAGCAGCTATTCCGGGACGGGGAGCTACGAGCAGTACTTC
- | TRBJ1-5 | TRBD1 | TRBV30 | CAWSVPPRGLNQPQHF | TGTGCCTGGAGTGTACCCCCCAGGGGGCTTAATCAGCCCCAGCATTTT
- | TRBJ2-1 | - | TRBV19 | CASSIRAAWEQFF | TGTGCCAGTAGTATAAGGGCGGCGTGGGAGCAGTTCTTC
- | TRBJ2-7 | - | TRBV28 | CASSSNGVQGEQYF | TGTGCCAGCAGCTCAAACGGGGTACAGGGCGAGCAGTACTTC
- | TRBJ2-5 | TRBD2 | TRBV10-2 | CASSRTSGLQETQYF | TGCGCCAGCAGCAGGACTAGCGGTCTACAAGAGACCCAGTACTTC
- | TRBJ2-5 | TRBD1 | TRBV11-3 | CASSLGFGTGQETQYF | TGTGCCAGCAGCTTAGGGTTCGGGACAGGCCAAGAGACCCAGTACTTC
- | TRBJ1-1 | - | TRBV7-9 | CASIAGHAGATEAFF | TGTGCCAGCATAGCGGGACACGCTGGGGCCACTGAAGCTTTCTTT
- | TRBJ2-7 | - | TRBV6-1 | CASSEETGTPNEQYF | TGTGCCAGCAGTGAAGAGACCGGGACACCTAACGAGCAGTACTTC
once | TRBJ2-7 | - | TRBV5-6 | CASSLVGGHYEQYF | TGTGCCAGCAGCCTGGTAGGAGGCCACTACGAGCAGTACTTC
- | TRBJ2-1 | TRBD2 | TRBV10-2 | CASRTSGSTQFF | TGCGCCAGCAGGACTAGCGGGTCCACCCAGTTCTTC
- | TRBJ1-1 | - | TRBV5-6 | CASSLPTGNTEAFF | TGTGCCAGCAGCCTCCCCACAGGAAACACTGAAGCTTTCTTT
- | TRBJ2-7 | - | TRBV30 | CAWGTGDPLSYEQYF | TGTGCCTGGGGTACTGGAGACCCCCTCTCCTACGAGCAGTACTTC
- | TRBJ2-5 | TRBD1 | TRBV14 | CASSQDSKGASQYF | TGTGCCAGCAGCCAAGACAGTAAGGGGGCTTCCCAGTACTTC
few | TRBJ1-1 | - | TRBV28 | CASSLSSVREAFF | TGTGCCAGCAGTTTATCTAGTGTCCGGGAAGCTTTCTTT
- | TRBJ1-5 | - | TRBV6-5 | CASSYVFNQPQHF | TGTGCCAGCAGTTACGTGTTTAATCAGCCCCAGCATTTT
- | TRBJ2-3 | - | TRBV13 | CASSPGSHTQYF | TGTGCCAGCAGCCCCGGGTCTCATACGCAGTATTTT
few | TRBJ1-2 | - | TRBV7-9 | CASGGSDYGYTF | TGTGCCAGTGGAGGGTCTGACTATGGCTACACCTTC
- | TRBJ2-7 | - | TRBV18 | CASSLQPGTEQYF | TGTGCCAGCTCACTACAGCCGGGTACGGAGCAGTACTTC
- | TRBJ2-5 | - | TRBV5-1 | CASSLETGLEAQYF | TGCGCCAGCAGCTTGGAAACAGGGTTGGAGGCCCAGTACTTC
- | TRBJ1-1 | - | TRBV21-1 | CATNDCTEAFF | TGTGCCACCAACGATTGCACTGAAGCTTTCTTT
- | TRBJ2-3 | - | TRBV7-2 | CASSLRRGGDTQYF | TGTGCCAGCAGCTTGAGGAGGGGGGGAGATACGCAGTATTTT
- | TRBJ1-6 | - | TRBV6-1 | CASSEGTENSPLHF | TGTGCCAGCAGTGAGGGGACGGAAAATTCACCCCTCCACTTT
once | TRBJ2-1 | - | TRBV28 | CASSPLKTLNEQFF | TGTGCCAGCAGTCCCCTAAAAACATTGAATGAGCAGTTCTTC
- | TRBJ2-1 | TRBD1 | TRBV5-4 | CASSLKGQMNEQFF | TGTGCCAGCAGCTTGAAGGGACAGATGAATGAGCAGTTCTTC
- | TRBJ2-1 | - | TRBV29-1 | CSVVGQYNEQFF | TGCAGCGTTGTAGGACAGTACAATGAGCAGTTCTTC
- | TRBJ2-1 | TRBD2 | TRBV4-2 | CASSLNLAGTYNEQFF | TGTGCCAGCAGCCTTAACCTAGCGGGGACTTACAATGAGCAGTTCTTC
- | TRBJ2-3 | TRBD1 | TRBV29-1 | CSVGVGQGRTDTQYF | TGCAGCGTTGGAGTGGGACAGGGGAGAACAGATACGCAGTATTTT
- | TRBJ2-7 | - | TRBV19 | CASSIAPYSYEQYF | TGTGCCAGTAGTATTGCTCCCTACTCCTACGAGCAGTACTTC
- | TRBJ2-7 | TRBD1 | TRBV6-5 | CASSYKGALPEQYF | TGTGCCAGCAGTTACAAGGGGGCGCTGCCCGAGCAGTACTTC
- | TRBJ1-1 | - | TRBV5-4 | CASSLFSLNTEAFF | TGTGCCAGCAGCTTATTCAGCCTGAACACTGAAGCTTTCTTT
- | TRBJ1-2 | TRBD1 | TRBV14 | CASSPDRVYGYTF | TGTGCCAGCAGTCCTGACAGGGTGTATGGCTACACCTTC
- | TRBJ1-2 | TRBD1 | TRBV19 | CASSPDRDDYGYTF | TGTGCCAGTAGTCCCGACAGGGACGACTATGGCTACACCTTC
- | TRBJ1-5 | - | TRBV5-6 | CASSLGNVADF | TGTGCCAGCAGCTTGGGAAACGTCGCGGATTTT
- | TRBJ2-3 | - | TRBV19 | CASSISGITDTQYF | TGTGCCAGTAGTATATCGGGGATCACAGATACGCAGTATTTT
- | TRBJ1-1 | - | TRBV5-1 | CASSYDRNTEAFF | TGCGCCAGCAGCTACGACAGGAACACTGAAGCTTTCTTT
once | TRBJ1-1 | TRBD1 | TRBV6-6 | CASINRQGYNTEAFF | TGTGCCAGCATCAACAGACAGGGGTATAACACTGAAGCTTTCTTT
- | TRBJ1-5 | - | TRBV18 | CASSPSSPQWRWIPNQPQHF | TGTGCCAGCTCACCTTCCTCCCCTCAATGGCGCTGGATCCCCAATCAGCCCCAGCATTTT
few | TRBJ1-2 | - | TRBV6-1 | CAGSQGRAGGYTF | TGTGCCGGCAGCCAGGGGAGGGCCGGTGGCTACACCTTC
- | TRBJ2-1 | TRBD2 | TRBV7-2 | CASGGSSYNEQFF | TGTGCCAGCGGCGGGAGCTCCTACAATGAGCAGTTCTTC
- | TRBJ1-1 | TRBD1 | TRBV28 | CASSPHVGQGNTEAFF | TGTGCCAGCAGTCCCCACGTAGGACAGGGGAACACTGAAGCTTTCTTT
- | TRBJ1-4 | - | TRBV19 | CASSSGGFGEKLFF | TGTGCCAGTAGTTCCGGGGGTTTTGGTGAAAAACTGTTTTTT
few | TRBJ1-3 | TRBD1 | TRBV7-9 | CASSSQGAGNTIYF | TGTGCCAGCAGCTCCCAGGGGGCCGGAAACACCATATATTTT
- | TRBJ2-2 | - | TRBV29-1 | CSVFTGNTGELFF | TGCAGCGTTTTTACGGGGAACACCGGGGAGCTGTTTTTT
- | TRBJ2-3 | TRBD2 | TRBV5-1 | CATRGEITDTQYF | TGCGCCACGCGGGGGGAGATCACAGATACGCAGTATTTT
- | TRBJ1-2 | - | TRBV5-6 | CASSLTGLQGYTF | TGTGCCAGCAGCTTAACCGGGCTCCAGGGCTACACCTTC
once | TRBJ2-6 | - | TRBV5-1 | CASSPSSTSSGANVLTF | TGCGCCAGCAGCCCCTCTTCTACCAGCTCTGGGGCCAACGTCCTGACTTTC